The 32 T cell receptor beta chains presented below share a single source sample, sequenced in a study of cytomegalovirus exposure and HLA in healthy donors. PCR used 60 Vbeta primers and 13 Jbeta primers. TCRdb's table, derived via immunoSEQ multiplex PCR, lists solely in-frame clones and lacks some. Of under 250,000 clones listed, approximately 78% were seen once; the top ten hold about 3.8%. What was sequenced was PBMCs. The source is a male donor in good health and CMV-seronegative.

The chain joins TRBV6-5 to TRBJ2-1; the D gene is possibly TRBD1 (6 bases). The germline V and J ends were trimmed by 0 bases and 5 bases, with 8 bases remaining between them. Germline assignment: CDR1 MNHEY and CDR2 SVGAGI. The CDR3 is 14 amino acids. The CDR3 sequence is CASSYSDRDNEQFF. In nucleotides, the CDR3 is TGTGCCAGCAGTTACTCGGACAGAGACAATGAGCAGTTCTTC.

The chain couples TRBV11-2 to TRBJ2-7; possibly TRBD2 for D (5 bases). Germline CDR1 reads SGHAT; CDR2 reads FQNNGV. V was trimmed by 2 bases and J by 2 bases, leaving 10 bases between them. The CDR3 loop spans 14 amino acids. The chain's CDR3 is CASSLIPGTYEQYF. DNA for the CDR3: TGTGCCAGCAGCTTAATTCCGGGGACCTACGAGCAGTACTTC.

This clone has more than one count but fewer than ten. V is TRBV28 and J is TRBJ1-5; D gene ambiguous. CDR1 and CDR2 from the germline V gene are MDHEN and SYDVKM. The CDR3 is 16 residues long. V was pared by 4 bases and J by 0 bases, with 13 bases between. The CDR3: CASSYLTRNSNQPQHF. The DNA for the CDR3 is TGTGCCAGCAGTTACCTGACACGCAATAGCAATCAGCCCCAGCATTTT.

CDR3 coding DNA: TGTGCCAGTAGAAGGAAAGCGGGAGGTGAGACCCAGTACTTC. Its translation: CASRRKAGGETQYF. The V gene is TRBV19, the J gene TRBJ2-5, with 9 bases fitting TRBD2. This CDR3 is 14 amino acids long. V lost 6 bases and J lost 5; bases outside the gene matches: 7. From germline, CDR1 is LNHDA and CDR2 SQIVND (reference sequence).

The chain carries TRBV10-1 and TRBJ2-3; 10 bases match TRBD2. The V gene's germline CDR1 is WNHNN and CDR2 SYGVQD (reference sequence). Trimming at V came to 4 bases and at J to 8 bases, leaving 3 bases not matched to a gene. The CDR3 covers 13 residues. CDR3 loop: CASSALAGATQYF. The CDR3 DNA is TGCGCCAGCAGTGCGCTAGCGGGAGCTACGCAGTATTTT.

This clone has more than one count but fewer than ten. The chain couples TRBV5-4 to TRBJ2-7; D is perhaps TRBD2 (6 bases). Trimming took 1 base from V and 6 from J, leaving 11 bases between them. The CDR3 is 13 residues long. Germline V lookup: CDR1 SGHNT, CDR2 YYREEE (reference sequence). CDR3: CASSLSAGSEQYF. The CDR3 nucleotides are TGTGCCAGCAGCTTGAGCGCGGGAAGCGAGCAGTACTTC.

This clone turned up a few times. The chain recombines TRBV7-9 with TRBJ1-1, with D perhaps matching TRBD1 (6 bases). CDR3 length: 16 residues. CDR1 is SEHNR and CDR2 is FQNEAQ in the germline V gene (reference sequence). V lost 1 base and J 7 bases, leaving 19 bases between the germline ends. The CDR3 DNA is TGTGCCAGCAGCTTAGGACTGGGGGCGCGAGTAAGTGAAGCTTTCTTT. Translated: CASSLGLGARVSEAFF.

The table lists this clone with a few counts. This same CDR3 is encoded by further DNA sequences in the sample. V usage is TRBV28 and J usage is TRBJ2-7; 9 nucleotides line up with TRBD2. Unmatched junction bases numbered 2, after V lost 3 bases and J lost 2 bases. Germline V CDR1 and CDR2: MDHEN, SYDVKM. This CDR3 contains 14 residues. CDR3: CASSLAGGPYEQYF. The CDR3 DNA is TGTGCCAGCAGTTTGGCGGGAGGGCCCTACGAGCAGTACTTC.

The table lists this clone with a few counts. This chain connects TRBV5-1 to TRBJ2-6; 13 bases line up with TRBD2. Losses at the gene ends were 8 bases for V and 3 bases for J; bases not matched to a gene: 11. Germline V gene lookup returns CDR1 SGHRS and CDR2 YFSETQ. The CDR3 length is 18 residues. CDR3 sequence reads: CASSLTSGRAYGANVLTF. CDR3 nucleotide sequence: TGCGCCAGTAGTCTCACTAGCGGGAGGGCCTATGGGGCCAACGTCCTGACTTTC.

The chain has TRBV5-1 and TRBJ1-1, with D perhaps matching TRBD1 (5 bases). The V gene's germline CDR1 is SGHRS and CDR2 YFSETQ. The germline V and J ends were trimmed by 1 base and 4 bases, with 17 bases remaining between them. CDR3 length: 16 residues. The DNA of the CDR3 is TGCGCCAGCAGCTTGTTCAGGGCCCGTAGGAGCACTGAAGCTTTCTTT. It translates to CASSLFRARRSTEAFF.

The chain uses TRBV28 and TRBJ1-3; D might be TRBD1 (6 bases). Trimming shortened V by 3 bases and J by 1 base, and 13 bases separated the two germline ends. CDR1 is MDHEN, CDR2 SYDVKM, per germline. There are 16 residues in the CDR3. CDR3 nucleotide sequence: TGTGCCAGCAGTTTTTCGACAGGATCTTCTGGAAACACCATATATTTT. Translated, it gives CASSFSTGSSGNTIYF.

This chain links TRBV7-2 with TRBJ1-2; TRBD1 might be the D (5 bases). The CDR3 is 15 residues long. Trimming left V 2 bases short and J 8 bases short, with 18 bases between. From germline, CDR1 is SGHTA and CDR2 FQGNSA. This CDR3 reads CASSLIQATPWGYTF. The CDR3 DNA reads TGTGCCAGCAGCTTAATACAGGCGACGCCCTGGGGCTACACCTTC. The full variable domain, its missing parts supplied by reference TRBV7-2 and TRBJ1-2, is GAGVSQSPSNKVTEKGKDVELRCDPISGHTALYWYRQSLGQGLEFLIYFQGNSAPDKSGLPSDRFSAERTGGSVSTLTIQRTQQEDSAVYLCASSLIQATPWGYTFGSGTRLTVV.

J is TRBJ1-1 and V is TRBV13; 8 bases map to TRBD1. Germline CDR1 PRHDT, CDR2 FYEKMQ (reference sequence). The length of the CDR3 is 14 residues. V trimming: 2 bases; J trimming: 4 bases; junction bases outside the gene matches: 3. CDR3 coding DNA: TGTGCCAGCAGCTTACAGGGGGCGCGCACTGAAGCTTTCTTT. Protein sequence: CASSLQGARTEAFF.

The chain has TRBV29-1 and TRBJ2-2; tentatively, D is TRBD2 (7 bases). This CDR3 spans 14 amino acids. The germline V gene has CDR1 SQVTM and CDR2 ANQGSEA. V lost 3 bases and J 2 bases, leaving 10 bases between the germline ends. The CDR3 DNA sequence: TGCAGCGTTGACGGGGGGCTCAACACCGGGGAGCTGTTTTTT. As protein: CSVDGGLNTGELFF.

In DNA form, the CDR3 reads TGCGCCAGCAGCCCGACGAGACAGGGGGCGTCTCCTGGAAACACCATATATTTT. Translating it yields CASSPTRQGASPGNTIYF. This chain uses TRBV5-1 with TRBJ1-3; the match to TRBD1 covers 10 bases. The CDR3 contains 18 residues. The V gene's germline CDR1 is SGHRS and CDR2 YFSETQ. Trimming removed 4 bases from V and 2 bases from J; junction bases left unmatched: 12.

This chain links TRBV19 with TRBJ2-5, with D possibly matching TRBD1 (5 bases). V lost 4 bases and J lost 2, with 5 bases in between. The CDR3 loop spans 12 amino acids. Germline lookup yields CDR1 LNHDA and CDR2 SQIVND (reference sequence). CDR3 amino acids: CASSNRQETQYF. The CDR3 region has the DNA TGTGCCAGTAGTAACAGGCAAGAGACCCAGTACTTC.

The V and J genes are TRBV11-2 and TRBJ2-1; 14 bases agree with TRBD2. V lost 0 bases and J lost 8; bases outside the gene matches: 3. CDR3 size: 16 residues. From germline, CDR1 is SGHAT and CDR2 FQNNGV. The CDR3 region has the DNA TGTGCCAGCAGCTTAGATCGACTAGCGGGAGGGTATGAGCAGTTCTTC. Its translation is CASSLDRLAGGYEQFF.

The V and J genes are TRBV28 and TRBJ2-5; TRBD1 agrees at 8 bases. The J call may be wrong; the DNA end is better matched by TRBJ2-7. Germline V gives CDR1 MDHEN, CDR2 SYDVKM. The CDR3 is made up of 15 amino acids. Here the CDR3 reads CASSLLGTGSYEQYF. The DNA for the CDR3 is TGTGCCAGCAGTTTATTAGGGACAGGTTCCTACGAGCAGTACTTC.

This sequence joins TRBV6-1 and TRBJ2-3; 7 bases map to TRBD2. Germline V CDR1 and CDR2: MNHNS, SASEGT. This CDR3 is 14 amino acids long. After removal of 11 bases from V and 7 bases from J, the junction contained 15 bases not matched to a gene. In DNA form, the CDR3 reads TGTGCCTTATCGCGGGAGAGGGACCTTAATACGCAGTATTTT. Encoded protein: CALSRERDLNTQYF.

J is TRBJ1-4 and V is TRBV10-1; D ambiguous. V was clipped by 8 bases and J by 5 bases, with 12 bases between them. The CDR3 covers 13 residues. Germline V gene lookup returns CDR1 WNHNN and CDR2 SYGVQD (reference sequence). The CDR3 bases are TGCGCCAGCCAAAGACATGGGAATGAAAAACTGTTTTTT. Translating it yields CASQRHGNEKLFF.

The J gene is TRBJ2-7, the V gene TRBV6-6, with 16 positions matching TRBD2. The junction had 3 bases not matched to a gene; V was cut back by 2 bases and J by 5 bases. CDR3 length: 16 residues. CDR1 is MNHNY and CDR2 is SVGAGI in the germline V gene (reference sequence). As DNA, the CDR3 is TGTGCCAGCAGTTACGGGACTAGCGGGAGGGGCAACGAGCAGTACTTC. Its protein is CASSYGTSGRGNEQYF.

The chain carries TRBV25-1 and TRBJ1-6, with D hard to call. Trimming cost V 2 bases and J 8 bases, with 7 bases left between them. Germline V gene sequence: CDR1 MGHDK, CDR2 SYGVNS. There are 13 residues in the CDR3. CDR3 DNA sequence: TGTGCCAGCAGTGAAAGAGAGGATTCACCCCTCCACTTT. This gives the protein CASSEREDSPLHF.

The V and J genes are TRBV5-4 and TRBJ2-5, with 9 nucleotides matching TRBD2. Germline lookup yields CDR1 SGHNT and CDR2 YYREEE (reference sequence). Germline trimming cut 4 bases from V and 6 bases from J; bases unmatched to any gene: 16. CDR3 length equals 17 residues. The CDR3 protein is CASSPPQGIAGVKTQYF. CDR3 nucleotide sequence: TGTGCCAGCAGCCCCCCTCAGGGGATAGCGGGAGTAAAGACCCAGTACTTC.

The genes are TRBV5-6 and TRBJ2-1; D is unresolved. The V end lost 1 base, the J end lost 8 bases, and 7 bases lay between the germline ends. The CDR3 contains 12 residues. Germline assignment: CDR1 SGHDT and CDR2 YYEEEE. The CDR3 sequence is CASSLSRYEQFF. The CDR3 DNA is TGTGCCAGCAGCTTGTCGAGGTATGAGCAGTTCTTC.

This clone has only a few counts. V is TRBV19 and J is TRBJ1-4, with 8 bases fitting TRBD1. Losses at the gene ends were 6 bases for V and 3 bases for J; bases not matched to a gene: 12. CDR3 length equals 17 residues. Germline-derived CDR1 and CDR2 are LNHDA and SQIVND (reference sequence). The DNA of the CDR3 is TGTGCCAGTAGGGACAGGGTCGGGCATATGGCTAATGAAAAACTGTTTTTT. Translating it yields CASRDRVGHMANEKLFF.

The chain links TRBV4-2 to TRBJ2-7; D gene ambiguous. Germline lookup yields CDR1 LGHNA and CDR2 YNFKEQ. This CDR3 has 14 amino acids. Trimming shortened V by 4 bases and J by 2 bases, and 12 bases separated the two germline ends. CDR3 coding DNA: TGTGCCAGCAGCCCGTCCCGCGGAACCTACGAGCAGTACTTC. This encodes CASSPSRGTYEQYF.

The chain couples TRBV7-2 to TRBJ2-5, with 7 bases aligning to TRBD2. The J call could be wrong; TRBJ2-7 is a better fit for the DNA end. Germline V lookup: CDR1 SGHTA, CDR2 FQGNSA. This CDR3 region has 14 residues. CDR3 in amino acids: CASSLGLAAYEQYF. Written as DNA, the CDR3 is TGTGCCAGCAGCTTAGGACTAGCCGCCTACGAGCAGTACTTC.

This sequence joins TRBV15 and TRBJ2-5; the match to TRBD2 covers 7 bases. CDR3 length: 14 amino acids. After removal of 2 bases from V and 4 bases from J, the junction contained 4 bases not matched to a gene. Germline values: CDR1 LNHNV, CDR2 YYDKDF (reference sequence). The DNA of the CDR3 is TGTGCCACCAGCAGATCAGGGAGGGGAGAGACCCAGTACTTC. It specifies CATSRSGRGETQYF.

The genes are TRBV5-1 and TRBJ2-7; D gene ambiguous. This CDR3 is 17 amino acids long. The V and J ends lost 2 bases and 7 bases respectively, with 25 bases between them. The germline gives CDR1 SGHRS, CDR2 YFSETQ. Here the CDR3 DNA reads TGCGCCAGCAGCTTCCGTCCTCCCCAAACCTCTATCGGGGAGCAGTACTTC. Protein: CASSFRPPQTSIGEQYF.

The chain links TRBV2 to TRBJ2-3; 7 positions agree with TRBD2. The V and J ends lost 7 bases and 1 base, in that order; junction bases with no gene match: 5. The germline V gene encodes CDR1 SNHLY and CDR2 FYNNEI. The CDR3 is 14 amino acids. CDR3 region: CASKAGRGTDTQYF. CDR3 coding DNA: TGTGCCAGCAAGGCGGGGAGGGGCACAGATACGCAGTATTTT.

The genes are TRBV6-6 and TRBJ2-1; D perhaps matches TRBD2 (6 bases). Deletions cut 2 bases from V and 6 bases from J, with 11 bases between. CDR3 size: 14 residues. In germline, CDR1 is MNHNY, CDR2 SVGAGI (reference sequence). CDR3 in DNA: TGTGCCAGCAGTTACGAGGGAGGTGTCAATGAGCAGTTCTTC. Protein sequence: CASSYEGGVNEQFF.

This clone was seen a few times. This sequence joins TRBV9 and TRBJ1-2; no reliable D call. Trimming took 3 bases from V and 5 from J, leaving 11 bases between them. The CDR3 consists of 13 residues. The V gene's germline CDR1 is SGDLS and CDR2 YYNGEE. CDR3 in DNA: TGTGCCAGCAGCGAGGGAGATATGTATGGCTACACCTTC. This sequence encodes CASSEGDMYGYTF.